The next 2 T cell receptor beta chains were all read from a single sample in a study of OX40 agonist ivuxolimab in advanced cancers. Profiled with immunoSEQ multiplex PCR; TCRdb holds only in-frame clones, not every one. The sample lists about 80,000 clones; around 90% were seen once. This material consisted of CD4+ or CD8+ T cells sorted from blood, taken in a trial of the OX40 agonist ivuxolimab. These receptors were obtained from an adult with an advanced solid tumor such as melanoma, head and neck, liver or kidney cancer.

The chain recombines TRBV7-9 with TRBJ2-1; D gene unclear. Trimming shortened V by 0 bases and J by 7 bases, and 4 bases separated the two germline ends. The CDR3 is made up of 12 amino acids. Germline assignment: CDR1 SEHNR and CDR2 FQNEAQ (reference sequence). The CDR3 DNA sequence: TGTGCCAGCAGCTTAGCGCGGAATGAGCAGTTCTTC. As protein: CASSLARNEQFF.

The genes are TRBV5-1 and TRBJ2-2; no firm D call. Germline V lookup: CDR1 SGHRS, CDR2 YFSETQ. The CDR3 has 15 amino acids. V dropped 0 bases and J dropped 6 bases, with 12 bases sitting between them. The CDR3 is CASSLDRAAPGELFF. In nucleotides, the CDR3 is TGCGCCAGCAGCTTGGACCGGGCGGCCCCCGGGGAGCTGTTTTTT. Looking up the rest from reference TRBV5-1 and TRBJ2-2 gives the full variable domain: KAGVTQTPRYLIKTRGQQVTLSCSPISGHRSVSWYQQTPGQGLQFLFEYFSETQRNKGNFPGRFSGRQFSNSRSEMNVSTLELGDSALYLCASSLDRAAPGELFFGEGSRLTVL.